The 16 T cell receptor beta chains below were found in one sample sequenced in a study of human T cells and chemical hapten exposure. Sample time point: pre-sensitization, week 0. Treatment of the sample: therapeutic diphenylcyclopropenone sensitization with weekly scalp DPC. TCRdb ran MiXCR on the RACE reads and lists one entry per CDR3 protein. The sample has fewer than 140,000 distinct CDR3 sequences, approximately 12% seen once. Sample: whole blood, taken in connection with sensitization to the hapten diphenylcyclopropenone (DPC). The receptors come from a woman between 45 and 65 years old with alopecia areata. Some clones in this sample may be carry-over from other donors' samples.

This clonotype came up many times. V gene TRBV4-3 combines with J gene TRBJ2-7, with a tentative D call TRBD2 (5 bases). Germline CDR1 and CDR2: LGHNA and YSLEER. The CDR3 is 17 amino acids. Deletions cut 2 bases from V and 2 bases from J, with 19 bases between. CDR3 sequence (DNA): TGCGCCAGCAGCCAAAGTCTGCCGTCAGGAGGCCCCTACGAGCAGTACTTC. Residues: CASSQSLPSGGPYEQYF.

The V gene is TRBV12-3 or TRBV12-4, the J gene TRBJ2-1; D remains ambiguous. The CDR3 spans 14 residues. With 0 bases removed from V and 3 bases from J, the gap between germline ends came to 6 bases. The CDR3 reads CASSLAGLYNEQFF. The CDR3 DNA is TGTGCCAGCAGTTTAGCGGGCCTCTACAATGAGCAGTTCTTC.

The V gene is TRBV7-8, the J gene TRBJ1-4; D is perhaps TRBD1 (6 bases). V was cut by 7 bases and J by 3 bases, with 12 bases left in between. CDR1 SGHVS and CDR2 FQNEAQ come from the germline V gene. This CDR3 region has 14 residues. The chain's CDR3 is CASTAGASNEKLFF. In DNA, the CDR3 is TGTGCCAGCACGGCGGGGGCCTCTAATGAAAAACTGTTTTTT.

This clonotype came up a few times. The chain combines TRBV18 with TRBJ2-5; D is unclear. Germline values: CDR1 KGHSH, CDR2 LQKENI. The CDR3 runs to 12 residues. Trimming removed 6 bases from V and 4 bases from J, with 9 bases in between. CDR3 DNA: TGTGCCAGCTCTCCCCCTAGAGAGACCCAGTACTTC. This gives the protein CASSPPRETQYF.

The V and J genes are TRBV19 and TRBJ2-1, with D possibly being TRBD2 (6 bases). Trimming cost V 3 bases and J 3 bases, with 12 bases left between them. Germline-derived CDR1 and CDR2 are LNHDA and SQIVND (reference sequence). This CDR3 spans 15 amino acids. The CDR3 DNA sequence: TGTGCCAGTAGTATTAGTTGCGGGAACTACAATGAGCAGTTCTTC. It translates to CASSISCGNYNEQFF.

The rearrangement joins TRBV28 to TRBJ1-4; maybe TRBD1 (5 bases). The CDR3 contains 14 residues. The V end lost 4 bases, the J end lost 7 bases, and 13 bases lay between the germline ends. CDR1 is MDHEN, CDR2 SYDVKM, per germline. DNA of the CDR3: TGTGCCAGCAGTTGGGAGGGGAGCGGTGAAAAACTGTTTTTT. Its translation: CASSWEGSGEKLFF.

This clonotype appeared a few times. This chain uses TRBV3-1 with TRBJ1-5; D may be TRBD1 (5 bases). Trimming pared 4 bases from V and 2 bases from J, leaving 12 bases between. CDR1 and CDR2 from the germline V gene are LGHDT and YNNKEL (reference sequence). The CDR3 spans 15 residues. The CDR3 region is CASSPRGDGNQPQHF. In DNA form, the CDR3 reads TGTGCCAGCAGCCCAAGGGGCGATGGCAATCAGCCCCAGCATTTT.

V is TRBV6-5 and J is TRBJ1-1, with D perhaps matching TRBD1 (5 bases). Between the trimmed V and J ends, which lost 10 bases and 4 bases, there was a span of 16 bases. The CDR3 runs to 13 residues. Germline CDR1 reads MNHEY; CDR2 reads SVGAGI. In DNA form, the CDR3 reads TGTGCCACACACAGGACGCAGAGCACTGAAGCTTTCTTT. This translates into CATHRTQSTEAFF.

The rearrangement links TRBV11-2 to TRBJ2-1; a weak D match, TRBD2 (5 bases). The V and J ends lost 7 bases and 3 bases respectively, with 22 bases between them. Germline V CDR1 and CDR2: SGHAT, FQNNGV. The CDR3 sequence is 17 residues long. This chain's CDR3 is CASTLRTPRRDYNEQFF. As DNA, the CDR3 is TGTGCCAGCACTCTACGCACCCCCCGCCGGGACTACAATGAGCAGTTCTTC. Using reference TRBV11-2 and TRBJ2-1 for the parts outside the CDR3, the full variable domain is EAGVAQSPRYKIIEKRQSVAFWCNPISGHATLYWYQQILGQGPKLLIQFQNNGVVDDSQLPKDRFSAERLKGVDSTLKIQPAKLEDSAVYLCASTLRTPRRDYNEQFFGPGTRLTVL.

This clonotype was counted only a few times. The CDR3 loop is CASSPVLGGRNSPLHF. CDR3 bases: TGCGCCAGCAGCCCGGTTTTGGGAGGGCGGAATTCACCCCTCCACTTT. This rearrangement joins TRBV5-1 to TRBJ1-6; D not certain. Trimming took 4 bases from V and 7 from J, leaving 18 bases between them. Germline CDR1 and CDR2: SGHRS and YFSETQ. The CDR3 runs 16 residues.

The gene calls are TRBV11-2 and TRBJ2-7; 12 bases agree with TRBD2. The germline gives CDR1 SGHAT, CDR2 FQNNGV. Trimming cost V 5 bases and J 4 bases; bases outside gene matches: 9. The CDR3 length is 16 residues. CDR3 sequence (DNA): TGTGCCAGCAGCCTTGGACTAGCGGGATTGCGGTACGAGCAGTACTTC. Encoded protein: CASSLGLAGLRYEQYF.

The table lists this clonotype with many counts. The chain recombines TRBV7-8 with TRBJ2-4, with TRBD2 as a possible D gene (6 bases). CDR1 and CDR2 from the germline V gene are SGHVS and FQNEAQ. The V end lost 2 bases, the J end lost 0 bases, and 17 bases lay between the germline ends. CDR3 length: 18 amino acids. The CDR3 sequence: CASSLRWFGDLAKNIQYF. The DNA for the CDR3 is TGTGCCAGCAGCTTAAGGTGGTTCGGGGACTTAGCCAAAAACATTCAGTACTTC.

The genes are TRBV7-8 and TRBJ2-7, with 7 bases lining up with TRBD1. This CDR3 comprises 13 residues. V trimming: 5 bases; J trimming: 3 bases; junction bases outside the gene matches: 4. Germline-derived CDR1 and CDR2 are SGHVS and FQNEAQ. The DNA for the CDR3 is TGTGCCAGCAGCACGGGACAGAACTACGAGCAGTACTTC. Its protein is CASSTGQNYEQYF.

This clonotype was counted between two and nine times. The chain combines TRBV5-1 with TRBJ2-2; 10 nucleotides agree with TRBD2. The CDR3 is 16 residues long. Germline trimming cut 8 bases from V and 1 base from J; bases unmatched to any gene: 8. CDR1 and CDR2 (germline): SGHRS, YFSETQ. The CDR3 region has the DNA TGCGCCAGTACCTCTAGCGGGAGACAGAACACCGGGGAGCTGTTTTTT. Amino acid sequence: CASTSSGRQNTGELFF.

This clonotype was seen only a few times. The rearrangement joins TRBV20-1 to TRBJ2-5, with D unresolved. Germline CDR1 and CDR2: DFQATT and SNEGSKA (reference sequence). V lost 0 bases and J 4 bases, leaving 15 bases between the germline ends. The CDR3 totals 15 residues. DNA for the CDR3: TGCAGTGCTAGAGACGACGGGCCAGTGAGAGAGACCCAGTACTTC. It yields the protein CSARDDGPVRETQYF.

This clonotype was picked up many times. The chain uses TRBV28 and TRBJ2-7; tentatively, D is TRBD1 or TRBD2 (7 bases each). V dropped 5 bases and J dropped 2 bases, with 16 bases sitting between them. CDR3 size: 15 residues. In germline, CDR1 is MDHEN, CDR2 SYDVKM. CDR3 sequence: CASSARGGSAYEQYF. The CDR3 DNA reads as TGTGCCAGCAGTGCCAGGGGGGGTTCGGCCTACGAGCAGTACTTC.